What follows describes a single T cell receptor beta chain. TCR beta CDR3 regions were amplified from RNA transcripts. The TCR CDR3 was amplified in a first-round RT-PCR using the HTBI primer set. TCRdb re-called the multiplex PCR reads through MiXCR, storing one row per CDR3 protein. The sample includes just under 750,000 distinct CDR3 sequences, 35% seen only once; the top ten take roughly 30%. This CDR3 spans 14 amino acids. Germline V gives CDR1 SGHTA, CDR2 FQGTGA. The ends were cut back, 5 bases at V and 7 bases at J, with 15 bases in the middle. This entry belongs to a study of T cells in Graves' hyperthyroidism and ophthalmopathy. About the study: Peripheral blood collection took place at initial diagnosis, before any treatment.

Newly diagnosed hyperthyroidism, duration under 2 months, in patients aged 18 to 65. Uncontrolled infection, other autoimmune disease, pregnancy or lactation disqualified patients from enrolment. Fresh peripheral blood, around 11 ml of it, supplied the PBMCs. The V gene is TRBV7-3, the J gene TRBJ1-5; D is uncertain. The TCR sequence derives from a woman aged 40 to 50 with Graves' hyperthyroidism. Sequencing was done on a sample of blood. This CDR3 reads CASSVGPLGQPQHF. CDR3 nucleotide sequence: TGTGCCAGCAGCGTAGGTCCTCTCGGGCAGCCCCAGCATTTT. The variable domain in full, completed from reference TRBV7-3 and TRBJ1-5, reads GAGVSQTPSNKVTEKGKYVELRCDPISGHTALYWYRQSLGQGPEFLIYFQGTGAADDSGLPNDRFFAVRPEGSVSTLKIQRTERGDSAVYLCASSVGPLGQPQHFGDGTRLSIL.